The present TCR beta chain was sequenced within a study of blood T cell repertoires in COVID-19. Study as a whole: Nucleic acid was either cDNA or gDNA, and it came from T cells, B-cell-depleted T cells, or PBMCs.

Assay used: immunoSEQ multiplex PCR; TCRdb lists only in-frame clones, some missing. Counted here are nearly 110,000 clones, under 95% occurring once; the ten biggest clones make up more than 0.9%. The TCR was taken from a woman aged 25 to 39 with acute or convalescent COVID-19. The sequenced material came from peripheral blood.

CDR3 in amino acids: CASSQEDRSRNSPLHF. The CDR3 DNA is TGCGCCAGCAGCCAGGAGGACAGGAGCCGTAATTCACCCCTCCACTTT. This chain connects TRBV4-1 to TRBJ1-6; 7 bases are a match to TRBD1. This CDR3 is built from 16 residues. Per germline, CDR1 MGHRA and CDR2 YSYEKL. The trim removed 3 bases at V and 6 bases at J, leaving 8 bases unmatched.